These T cell receptor beta chains were read from a single sample in a study of early T cells in non-severe SARS-CoV-2 infection. TCRdb called the 5' RACE reads again in MiXCR, with one record for every CDR3 protein. The sample consists of 30,000 or so distinct CDR3 sequences, roughly 4.7% of them appearing once. The sample comprised whole blood. The receptors shown here come from an adult who was a healthcare worker with PCR-confirmed SARS-CoV-2 infection or an uninfected control (not recorded which). The CDR3 runs from the conserved cysteine through the conserved F or W. D genes are given only for firm matches. Size values are once, few and many counts, or a class for expanded clones, and some rows have none.

>TRBV2|14|TRBJ1-4|-|few
TGTGCCAGCAGTGTGGGTAGGACGGATGAAAAACTGTTTTTT
CASSVGRTDEKLFF
>TRBV30|12|TRBJ2-3|TRBD2|few
TGTGCCTGGGGGAGGGGTACAGATACGCAGTATTTT
CAWGRGTDTQYF
>TRBV5-6|13|TRBJ2-2|-|many
TGTGCCAGCAGCTTGTCATACCGGGTTTCGTTGTTTTTT
CASSLSYRVSLFF
>TRBV19|15|TRBJ1-4|-|-
TGTGCCAGTACCGGCGAATACACAACTAATGAAAAACTGTTTTTT
CASTGEYTTNEKLFF
>TRBV6-6|14|TRBJ1-6|TRBD1|-
TGTGCCAGCGCCCCGGGACAGCCTAATTCACCCCTCCACTTT
CASAPGQPNSPLHF
>TRBV12-3/TRBV12-4|14|TRBJ2-1|-|-
TGTGCCAGCAGTTTCTTGGATTCTTCTGATGAGCAGTTCTTC
CASSFLDSSDEQFF
>TRBV3-1|13|TRBJ2-1|TRBD2|-
TGTGCCAGCAATCTAGCGGGAGTGGAGGAGCAGTTCTTC
CASNLAGVEEQFF
>TRBV11-2|15|TRBJ2-2|TRBD2|many
TGTGCCAGCAGCTTATTCGGGAGGTTAACCGGGGAGCTGTTTTTT
CASSLFGRLTGELFF
>TRBV18|13|TRBJ2-1|-|few
TGTGCCAGCTCACCGCCCATGGCGAGGGAGCAGTTCTTC
CASSPPMAREQFF
>TRBV20-1|12|TRBJ2-5|-|many
TGCAGTGCTACTTTTATACAAGAGACCCAGTACTTC
CSATFIQETQYF
>TRBV19|13|TRBJ1-5|-|many
TGTGCCAGTAGTAGAGGGGCGAATCAGCCCCAGCATTTT
CASSRGANQPQHF
>TRBV10-2|12|TRBJ2-1|-|many
TGCGCCAGCAGGGATCTGTTCCATGAGCAGTTCTTC
CASRDLFHEQFF
>TRBV12-3/TRBV12-4|12|TRBJ2-7|-|-
TGTGCCAGCAGCCTGGGGAGATTCGAGCAGTACTTC
CASSLGRFEQYF
>TRBV29-1|13|TRBJ1-2|-|-
TGCAGCGTTGAAGATATCTCCCTAAGAGGCTACACCTTC
CSVEDISLRGYTF
>TRBV29-1|13|TRBJ2-7|TRBD1|-
TGCAGCGTTGAGGGACAGGGGGCGTACGAGCAGTACTTC
CSVEGQGAYEQYF
>TRBV6-5|17|TRBJ2-3|-|many
TGTGCCAGCAGGCGCCGGGACACTTTACTTAGCACAGATACGCAGTATTTT
CASRRRDTLLSTDTQYF
>TRBV11-2|14|TRBJ2-7|TRBD2|many
TGTGCCAGCGCCCAGACAGCGGGGATGAATGAGCAGTACTTC
CASAQTAGMNEQYF
>TRBV20-1|16|TRBJ2-1|TRBD1|-
TGCAGTGCTAGAGATCGAAGGACAGGGGTGGGCAATGAGCAGTTCTTC
CSARDRRTGVGNEQFF
>TRBV12-3/TRBV12-4|13|TRBJ2-7|-|many
TGTGCCAGCAGTTTAAACCGCTGGAACGAGCAGTACTTC
CASSLNRWNEQYF
>TRBV6-2/TRBV6-3|13|TRBJ2-7|-|many
TGTGCCAGCAGTTACTTTCGGGGCTACGAGCAGTACTTC
CASSYFRGYEQYF
>TRBV4-2|16|TRBJ2-1|-|-
TGTGCCAGCAGCCAAGTCGTGGGGGTTTCCTACAATGAGCAGTTCTTC
CASSQVVGVSYNEQFF
>TRBV20-1|12|TRBJ2-5|-|many
TGCAGTACCGTGACAGTCCAAGAGACCCAGTACTTC
CSTVTVQETQYF
>TRBV7-9|12|TRBJ2-1|-|few
TGTGCCAGCAGCTCGCCGGGGCGAGAGCAGTTCTTC
CASSSPGREQFF
>TRBV4-2|16|TRBJ2-7|-|-
TGTGCCAGCAGCCAAGCCTCAAACGAGGACAGCTACGAGCAGTACTTC
CASSQASNEDSYEQYF
>TRBV12-3/TRBV12-4|13|TRBJ1-1|-|many
TGTGCCACCCGTCATGGCCTGAGCACTGAAGCTTTCTTT
CATRHGLSTEAFF
>TRBV7-2|17|TRBJ2-1|TRBD2|few
TGTGCCAGCAGGCTACCCGGGACTAGCGGGGCCTACAATGAGCAGTTCTTC
CASRLPGTSGAYNEQFF
>TRBV6-4|16|TRBJ1-4|-|many
TGTGCCAGCCCAAGCCGGGGGGTGAAGTGGTATGAAAAACTGTTTTTT
CASPSRGVKWYEKLFF
>TRBV27|16|TRBJ2-6|-|many
TGTGCCAGCAGTTTATACGGGGGCAGAGGGGCCAACGTCCTGACTTTC
CASSLYGGRGANVLTF
>TRBV11-3|12|TRBJ2-2|-|-
TGTGCCAGCAGCTCAGGTGACGGGGAGCTGTTTTTT
CASSSGDGELFF
>TRBV12-5|13|TRBJ1-1|-|many
TGTGCTAGTGGTTGGGAGCCCCAGACTGAAGCTTTCTTT
CASGWEPQTEAFF
>TRBV7-3|13|TRBJ2-4|TRBD1|-
TGTGCCAGCAGCGCGTACAGGGGAAACATTCAGTACTTC
CASSAYRGNIQYF
>TRBV20-1|13|TRBJ1-6|-|many
TGCAGTGCTAGAGACAGGGTTAATTCACCCCTCCACTTT
CSARDRVNSPLHF
>TRBV7-6|13|TRBJ2-1|-|few
TGTGCCAGCAGCCCGCCCCTAGGGAATGAGCAGTTCTTC
CASSPPLGNEQFF
>TRBV7-2|15|TRBJ1-2|-|-
TGTGCCAGCAGCTTGGCGGGGAGATATGCCTATGGCTACACCTTC
CASSLAGRYAYGYTF
>TRBV2|12|TRBJ2-3|TRBD1|-
TGTGCCAGCAGTCTACAGGGGGCGGCTCAGTATTTT
CASSLQGAAQYF
>TRBV6-2/TRBV6-3|12|TRBJ1-5|TRBD1|few
TGTGCCAGCAGCCCTAGGACAGGGCCCCAGCATTTT
CASSPRTGPQHF
>TRBV6-2/TRBV6-3|16|TRBJ2-3|TRBD1|-
TGTGCCAGCAGTCCTGGCCCGGGACAGGGGCCAGATACGCAGTATTTT
CASSPGPGQGPDTQYF
>TRBV9|14|TRBJ2-3|-|few
TGTGCCAGCAGCGAGACCTGGAACACAGATACGCAGTATTTT
CASSETWNTDTQYF
>TRBV12-3/TRBV12-4|14|TRBJ1-5|-|many
TGTGCCAGCAGTTTTTATGGGGGCGGTCAGCCCCAGCATTTT
CASSFYGGGQPQHF
>TRBV7-9|14|TRBJ2-5|-|many
TGTGCCAGCAGCTATACTAACAAAAAAGAGACCCAGTACTTC
CASSYTNKKETQYF
>TRBV6-2/TRBV6-3|15|TRBJ2-7|-|many
TGTGCCAGCAGGACCGGGACATCGACCTCCTACGAGCAGTACTTC
CASRTGTSTSYEQYF
>TRBV6-5|13|TRBJ2-1|-|many
TGTGCCAGCAGTTACTCCCCGGGGATTGAGCAGTTCTTC
CASSYSPGIEQFF
>TRBV5-6|15|TRBJ1-2|-|many
TGTGCCAGCAGTGGTGGGGACACCCTTAACTATGGCTACACCTTC
CASSGGDTLNYGYTF
>TRBV7-2|14|TRBJ2-2|-|many
TGTGCCGCCCGTGAGCCCAGAGGGACCGGGGAGCTGTTTTTT
CAAREPRGTGELFF
>TRBV20-1|15|TRBJ2-3|TRBD1|many
TGCAGTGCTAGAGGTCCAGGGGGTGGGACAGATACGCAGTATTTT
CSARGPGGGTDTQYF
>TRBV7-3|13|TRBJ2-3|-|few
TGTGCCAGCAGCTCCCAGCACACAGATACGCAGTATTTT
CASSSQHTDTQYF
>TRBV12-3/TRBV12-4|15|TRBJ1-5|TRBD1|many
TGTGCCAGCAGTGAGGACAGGGGCAGGGGGCAGCCCCAGCATTTT
CASSEDRGRGQPQHF
>TRBV7-9|14|TRBJ2-7|-|many
TGTGCCAGCAGCCCCGACAGGACCTCCTACGAGCAGTACTTC
CASSPDRTSYEQYF
>TRBV5-1|16|TRBJ2-2|-|-
TGCGCCAGCAGCTTGATTCCAAGGGGGGACACCGGGGAGCTGTTTTTT
CASSLIPRGDTGELFF
>TRBV4-1|15|TRBJ1-1|-|many
TGCGCCAGCAGCCAAGTGGGCAGGACGAACACTGAAGCTTTCTTT
CASSQVGRTNTEAFF
>TRBV30|15|TRBJ2-1|-|-
TGTGCCTGGAATGCCAGAAATCACTACTACAATGAGCAGTTCTTC
CAWNARNHYYNEQFF
>TRBV3-1|17|TRBJ2-4|-|many
TGTGCCAGCAGCCCTAAATTGGGCGGGCAGGGTCAAAACATTCAGTACTTC
CASSPKLGGQGQNIQYF
>TRBV18|13|TRBJ1-5|-|-
TGTGCCAGCTCACCCCAGGGACGCCAGCCCCAGCATTTT
CASSPQGRQPQHF
>TRBV9|16|TRBJ2-7|-|-
TGTGCCAGCAGCGTAGGGGCTACCCGCGAGTTCTACGAGCAGTACTTC
CASSVGATREFYEQYF
>TRBV29-1|14|TRBJ2-3|-|many
TGCAGCGTTGTGGGCAGGGGTGTGGCAGATACGCAGTATTTT
CSVVGRGVADTQYF
>TRBV6-6|16|TRBJ1-5|TRBD1|many
TGTGCCAGCAGCCACCTCCCTCCGGGACAGAGCTCGCCCCAGCATTTT
CASSHLPPGQSSPQHF
>TRBV21-1|14|TRBJ1-2|-|many
TGTGCCAGCAGCTCGTCCAGGATCTACTATGGCTACACCTTC
CASSSSRIYYGYTF
>TRBV27|13|TRBJ2-7|TRBD1|many
TGTGCCAGCAGTCGACAGGGGGCCCACGAGCAGTACTTC
CASSRQGAHEQYF
>TRBV6-5|14|TRBJ1-1|-|many
TGTGCCAGCAGTTACGGGGGCATGAACACTGAAGCTTTCTTT
CASSYGGMNTEAFF